The 20 T cell receptor beta chains below all came from one sample that was sequenced in a study of molecular identifiers for immune sequencing clone quantification. Each CDR3 protein is one row after TCRdb ran MiXCR on the PCR reads. The sample has more than 300,000 distinct CDR3 sequences; 20% to 25% are singletons. Sequenced input: naive CD8+ T cells from blood, with Jurkat cell RNA spiked in. The subset was: FACS-sorted CD8+CD4-CCR7+CD45RA+ naive T cells. The origin of the receptors is a human donor in good health. Some libraries in this study had Jurkat cell RNA spiked in.

A word on this clonotype: A single base separates this from a much larger clone, so it may be a read error. The chain links TRBV30 to TRBJ2-7, with unresolved D. Trimming pared 1 base from V and 4 bases from J, leaving 8 bases between. Germline-derived CDR1 and CDR2 are GTSNPN and SVGIG (reference sequence). This CDR3 region has 12 residues. The CDR3 DNA is TGTGCCTGGAGTGCATGGGGTTACGAGCAGTACTTC. Residues: CAWSAWGYEQYF.

As for this clonotype: A much larger clone lies a single base off, so this may be a read error. This chain uses TRBV5-3 with TRBJ2-7; 11 bases match TRBD1. TRBV5-3 is classed as an ORF, of uncertain function. This CDR3 comprises 12 residues. This CDR3 reads CASSWTGGERYF. CDR3 in DNA: TGTGCCAGCAGCTGGACAGGGGGCGAGCGGTACTTC.

Regarding this clonotype: This may come from a read error, since a much larger clone is one base off. The final CDR3 position lacks the conserved phenylalanine or tryptophan, pointing to a likely read error. The CDR3 spells CASSYGLPYEQYS. In nucleotides, the CDR3 is TGTGCCAGCAGTTACGGGCTCCCCTACGAGCAGTACTCC. The genes are TRBV6-6 and TRBJ2-7, with unresolved D. Trimming removed 2 bases from V and 2 bases from J, with 7 bases in between. Germline V gene lookup returns CDR1 MNHNY and CDR2 SVGAGI (reference sequence). CDR3 length equals 13 residues.

For this clonotype: With a much larger clone just one base away, this may be a read error. This chain links TRBV4-1 with TRBJ2-1; D is unclear. Per the germline V gene, CDR1 is MGHRA and CDR2 is YSYEKL. CDR3 length: 12 residues. CDR3 sequence (DNA): TGCGCCAGCAGCCAGTCGTACAATGAGCAGTCCTTC. Amino acid sequence: CASSQSYNEQSF.

This clonotype appeared many times. In DNA, the CDR3 is TGTGCCAGCAAAACCCGGACAGGGCTGCGCACAGATACGCAGTATTTT. Its protein product is CASKTRTGLRTDTQYF. The chain recombines TRBV27 with TRBJ2-3, with 8 bases lining up with TRBD1. This CDR3 spans 16 amino acids. V lost 7 bases and J lost 1; bases outside the gene matches: 10. Per germline, CDR1 MNHEY and CDR2 SMNVEV (reference sequence).

Ten or more counts support this clonotype. The rearrangement links TRBV7-9 to TRBJ1-4; D is unclear. V dropped 5 bases and J dropped 3 bases, with 13 bases sitting between them. This CDR3 contains 15 residues. In germline, CDR1 is SEHNR, CDR2 FQNEAQ (reference sequence). DNA of the CDR3: TGTGCCAGCAGCCCAGAGGGCATGGCTAATGAAAAACTGTTTTTT. This gives the protein CASSPEGMANEKLFF.

This clonotype was seen many times. The chain recombines TRBV7-9 with TRBJ2-3; 8 nucleotides agree with TRBD2. The CDR3 runs 17 residues. CDR1 and CDR2 (germline): SEHNR, FQNEAQ (reference sequence). V was clipped by 5 bases and J by 3 bases; unmatched bases: 13. CDR3 loop: CASSDPPRGGYTDTQYF. The CDR3 bases are TGTGCCAGCAGCGACCCTCCCCGGGGGGGCTATACAGATACGCAGTATTTT.

On this clonotype itself: A much more abundant neighbour one base away suggests this may be a read error. The chain joins TRBV28 to TRBJ1-3; D is perhaps TRBD1 (6 bases). Germline-derived CDR1 and CDR2 are MDHEN and SYDVKM. The CDR3 covers 15 residues. The CDR3 coding sequence is TGTGCCCGCAGTTTGGACAGAAACTCTGGAAACACCATATATTTT. It is translated as CARSLDRNSGNTIYF.

This clonotype came up a few times. This chain connects TRBV2 to TRBJ2-3; TRBD2 matches at 13 bases. Trimming at V came to 4 bases and at J to 6 bases, leaving 7 bases not matched to a gene. CDR3 length equals 16 residues. Germline assignment: CDR1 SNHLY and CDR2 FYNNEI. The CDR3 here is CASSGGLAGDGDTQYF. CDR3 coding DNA: TGTGCCAGCAGTGGCGGACTAGCGGGAGATGGGGATACGCAGTATTTT.

J is TRBJ2-6 and V is TRBV19, with 12 positions matching TRBD1. This CDR3 contains 16 residues. V dropped 9 bases and J dropped 0; count of bases not matched to a gene: 3. CDR1 is LNHDA and CDR2 is SQIVND in the germline V gene (reference sequence). CDR3 sequence (DNA): TGTGCCAGCGGGACAGGGGGCCGCTCTGGGGCCAACGTCCTGACTTTC. This sequence encodes CASGTGGRSGANVLTF.

This clonotype was counted ten times or more. The V gene is TRBV4-1, the J gene TRBJ1-1; no reliable D call. The CDR3 consists of 13 residues. CDR1 is MGHRA, CDR2 YSYEKL, per germline. The V end was cut by 4 bases, the J end by 5 bases, with 11 bases between. CDR3 region: CASSPRTGTEAFF. The CDR3 DNA follows: TGCGCCAGCAGCCCCAGGACGGGGACTGAAGCTTTCTTT.

The chain couples TRBV19 to TRBJ2-7; 8 bases match TRBD1. The CDR3 is 15 residues long. Germline V CDR1 and CDR2: LNHDA, SQIVND (reference sequence). The junction had 8 bases not matched to a gene; V was cut back by 7 bases and J by 0 bases. For the CDR3, the DNA is TGTGCCAGTAACATTGGGACAGGAACCTCCTACGAGCAGTACTTC. It specifies CASNIGTGTSYEQYF. Combining the CDR3 with reference TRBV19 and TRBJ2-7 gives the whole variable domain DGGITQSPKYLFRKEGQNVTLSCEQNLNHDAMYWYRQDPGQGLRLIYYSQIVNDFQKGDIAEGYSVSREKKESFPLTVTSAQKNPTAFYLCASNIGTGTSYEQYFGPGTRLTVT.

In its sample, this clonotype was seen many times. The CDR3 region is CASSYRVDTQYF. In DNA, the CDR3 is TGTGCCAGCAGTTACAGGGTCGATACGCAGTATTTT. The chain employs TRBV12-3 or TRBV12-4 and TRBJ2-3; D is perhaps TRBD1 (6 bases). V lost 4 bases and J lost 6, with 8 bases in between. CDR3 length: 12 amino acids.

This clonotype was recorded at least ten times. The CDR3 DNA sequence: TGCGCCAGCAGCTTGTTGCAAGGGAACACTGAAGCTTTCTTT. Its translation is CASSLLQGNTEAFF. The J gene is TRBJ1-1, the V gene TRBV5-1; D is unclear. The CDR3 has 14 amino acids. Trimming left V 1 base short and J 1 base short, with 8 bases between. Germline V gene data show CDR1 as SGHRS and CDR2 as YFSETQ. The whole variable domain, remainder taken from reference TRBV5-1 and TRBJ1-1, is KAGVTQTPRYLIKTRGQQVTLSCSPISGHRSVSWYQQTPGQGLQFLFEYFSETQRNKGNFPGRFSGRQFSNSRSEMNVSTLELGDSALYLCASSLLQGNTEAFFGQGTRLTVV.

The sample holds many counts of this clonotype. Here the CDR3 reads CSARGRRGLEAFF. The CDR3, as DNA: TGCAGTGCTAGAGGGCGCAGGGGGCTTGAAGCTTTCTTT. V gene TRBV20-1 combines with J gene TRBJ1-1; 8 nucleotides line up with TRBD1. Trimming removed 1 base from V and 7 bases from J; junction bases left unmatched: 5. This CDR3 has 13 residues. The germline V gene has CDR1 DFQATT and CDR2 SNEGSKA (reference sequence).

As regards this clonotype: The junction differs from germline at one of its ends, possibly a read error. The rearrangement uses TRBV6-5 and TRBJ2-2; TRBD2 agrees at 8 bases. This CDR3 has 15 residues. Per germline, CDR1 MNHEY and CDR2 SVGAGI. CDR3 region: CASSYYSGNNGELFF. The CDR3 DNA reads TGTGCCAGCAGTTACTATAGCGGGAACAACGGGGAGCTGTTTTTT.

The chain couples TRBV6-2 or TRBV6-3 to TRBJ2-5; 14 bases fit TRBD2. The CDR3 runs 20 residues. Germline values: CDR1 MNHEY, CDR2 SVGEGT. V was pared by 0 bases and J by 0 bases, with 9 bases of the junction left unmatched. The CDR3 bases are TGTGCCAGCAGTTACTCCCCCCGGACTAGCGGGGGGAATTACCAAGAGACCCAGTACTTC. The encoded protein is CASSYSPRTSGGNYQETQYF.

V gene TRBV6-2 or TRBV6-3 combines with J gene TRBJ2-3; maybe TRBD2 (6 bases). Looked up from germline, CDR1 is MNHEY and CDR2 is SVGEGT. The length of the CDR3 is 15 residues. Deletions cut 1 base from V and 2 bases from J, with 10 bases between. In nucleotides, the CDR3 is TGTGCCAGCAGTTACTTTGGCGGGGACACAGATACGCAGTATTTT. Amino acid sequence: CASSYFGGDTDTQYF.

The J gene is TRBJ2-2, the V gene TRBV6-2 or TRBV6-3; D gene ambiguous. Trimming removed 5 bases from V and 3 bases from J, with 10 bases in between. Germline CDR1 MNHEY, CDR2 SVGEGT. The CDR3 has 14 amino acids. CDR3: CASSLIDYTGELFF. The CDR3 bases are TGTGCCAGCAGTCTGATAGATTACACCGGGGAGCTGTTTTTT.

This clonotype has ten or more counts. The rearrangement links TRBV21-1 to TRBJ2-6. TRBV21-1 is designated a pseudogene. The CDR3 runs 18 residues. DNA of the CDR3: TGTGCCAGCAGCAATAGAATCTTCCTTGCCTCTGGGGCCAACGTCCTGACTTTC. It yields the protein CASSNRIFLASGANVLTF.